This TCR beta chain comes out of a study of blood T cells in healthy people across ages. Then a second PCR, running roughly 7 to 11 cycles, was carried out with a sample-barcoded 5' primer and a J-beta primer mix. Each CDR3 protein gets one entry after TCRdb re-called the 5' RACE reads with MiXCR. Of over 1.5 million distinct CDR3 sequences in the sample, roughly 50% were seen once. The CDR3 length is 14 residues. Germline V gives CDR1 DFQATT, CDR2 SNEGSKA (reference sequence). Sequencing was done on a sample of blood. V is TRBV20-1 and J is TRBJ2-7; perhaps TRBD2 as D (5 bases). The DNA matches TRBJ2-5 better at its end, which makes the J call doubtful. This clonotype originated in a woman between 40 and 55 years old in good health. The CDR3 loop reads CSASASEGRETQYF. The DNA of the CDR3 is TGCAGTGCTAGTGCCAGTGAGGGTCGAGAGACCCAGTACTTC.